Listed below are T cell receptor beta chains from one sample, sequenced in a study of blood T cell repertoires in COVID-19. Clones were read by immunoSEQ multiplex PCR, and TCRdb kept only the in-frame ones, dropping some. The data show roughly 75,000 clones, around nine tenths seen once. The material sequenced was peripheral blood. The receptor set was obtained from a man older than 75 with COVID-19, enrolled during active disease. Both conserved end residues are part of each CDR3. D genes are given only for firm matches. Clone size is not always given. Where it is, it says once, few, many or a class for expanded clones.

size	D	V	J	DNA	CDR3
-	TRBD1	TRBV4-1	TRBJ1-2	TGCGCCAGCAGCCAAGATATTAGGGGGCGGAACTATGGCTACACCTTC	CASSQDIRGRNYGYTF
-	-	TRBV3-1/TRBV3-2	TRBJ1-6	TGTGCCAGCAGCCAACCCCGCCCCGCAGGCTACTTCTATAATTCACCCCTCCACTTT	CASSQPRPAGYFYNSPLHF
-	-	TRBV12-3/TRBV12-4	TRBJ2-7	TGTGCCAGCAGTTTAGAGAGGTCGGACGAGCAGTACTTC	CASSLERSDEQYF
-	TRBD1	TRBV14	TRBJ1-2	TGTGCCAGCAGCCAACCGGGACAGCTCTATGGCTACACCTTC	CASSQPGQLYGYTF
-	TRBD1	TRBV5-1	TRBJ2-7	TGCGCCAGCAGCGTACCGGGACAGGGACTCTACGAGCAGTACTTC	CASSVPGQGLYEQYF
-	-	TRBV29-1	TRBJ1-1	TGCAGCGTTGATTTCGGACACCTGAACACTGAAGCTTTCTTT	CSVDFGHLNTEAFF
once	TRBD1	TRBV5-4	TRBJ1-2	TGTGCCAGCAGATGGGGACAGGGGCCCTATGGCTACACCTTC	CASRWGQGPYGYTF
-	-	TRBV19	TRBJ1-2	TGTGCCAGTAGCCCCGCCAGGGTGGACTATGGCTACACCTTC	CASSPARVDYGYTF
once	TRBD1	TRBV7-3	TRBJ2-7	TGTGCCAGCAGCTTAGGGGGACAGTCCCTTGACGAGCAGTACTTC	CASSLGGQSLDEQYF
-	-	TRBV10-3	TRBJ1-3	TGTGCCATCAGTGAGTCTCAAGCGCCCTCTGGAAACACCATATATTTT	CAISESQAPSGNTIYF
-	TRBD1	TRBV5-4	TRBJ1-4	TGTGCCAGCAGCAGGGACAGGGGGTTTGAAAAACTGTTTTTT	CASSRDRGFEKLFF
-	TRBD1	TRBV5-1	TRBJ1-1	TGCGCCAGCAGCTTGGGAGGGACAGGGCCGGGCACTGAAGCTTTCTTT	CASSLGGTGPGTEAFF
-	-	TRBV11-1	TRBJ1-4	TGTGCCAGCAGCCAACAGTATACTAATGAAAAACTGTTTTTT	CASSQQYTNEKLFF
-	-	TRBV3-1/TRBV3-2	TRBJ1-4	TGTGCCAGCAGCCAGCTTAGAGCCGACAGGTTTAATGAAAAACTGTTTTTT	CASSQLRADRFNEKLFF
-	-	TRBV29-1	TRBJ1-5	TGCAGCGTCGGAGAAGGGGGTTCGCCCCAGCATTTT	CSVGEGGSPQHF
-	-	TRBV5-1	TRBJ1-2	TGCGCCAGCAGCCGGGGAGTACCGGATGGCTACACCTTC	CASSRGVPDGYTF
-	-	TRBV2	TRBJ1-4	TGTGCCAGCAGTGACCAGGGGCTTAATGAAAAACTGTTTTTT	CASSDQGLNEKLFF
-	TRBD1	TRBV6-5	TRBJ1-2	TGTGCCAGCAGCCGATGGACAGGGGAGGATGGCTACACCTTC	CASSRWTGEDGYTF
once	TRBD1	TRBV7-2	TRBJ2-5	TGTGCCAGCAGCCGGGACAGGAGAGAAGAGACCCAGTACTTC	CASSRDRREETQYF
-	TRBD1	TRBV19	TRBJ1-5	TGTGCCAGTAGTACGGACAGGAATCAGCCCCAGCATTTT	CASSTDRNQPQHF
few	-	TRBV5-4	TRBJ1-1	TGTGCCAGCAGAACAGGGAACACTGAAGCTTTCTTT	CASRTGNTEAFF
-	TRBD1	TRBV4-2	TRBJ1-4	TGTGCCAGCAGCCCCCGACAGGGGACTAATGAAAAACTGTTTTTT	CASSPRQGTNEKLFF
-	-	TRBV29-1	TRBJ1-1	TGCAGCGGCGACTCGGGACAGAACACTGAAGCTTTCTTT	CSGDSGQNTEAFF
-	TRBD1	TRBV28	TRBJ1-2	TGTGCCAGCTCCCGGGACAGGGGGCTCAACTATGGCTACACCTTC	CASSRDRGLNYGYTF
-	-	TRBV5-1	TRBJ1-4	TGCGCCAGCAGCCCCGACGGGAATGAAAAACTGTTTTTT	CASSPDGNEKLFF
-	TRBD1	TRBV10-3	TRBJ2-1	TGTGCCATCAGGGCCGGGACAGCAAATGAGCAGTTCTTC	CAIRAGTANEQFF
-	-	TRBV6-5	TRBJ1-2	TGTGCCAGCAGACAGGGAGGGTCATACTATGGCTACACCTTC	CASRQGGSYYGYTF
few	TRBD1	TRBV28	TRBJ2-3	TGTGCCAGCAGTCCGCGAGGACAGGGTTGGGCAGATACGCAGTATTTT	CASSPRGQGWADTQYF
-	TRBD1	TRBV3-1/TRBV3-2	TRBJ1-2	TGTGCCAGCAGAACGACGGACAGGGGGGAGGGCTACACCTTC	CASRTTDRGEGYTF
-	-	TRBV5-8	TRBJ1-3	TGTGCCAGCATCCGACGTCAGGTGAACTCTGGAAACACCATATATTTT	CASIRRQVNSGNTIYF
-	-	TRBV7-3	TRBJ2-5	TGTGCCAGCAGCCCCGTGGCAGGCACAAAAGAGACCCAGTACTTC	CASSPVAGTKETQYF
-	-	TRBV6-5	TRBJ1-4	TGTGCCAGCAGTTACTCTGGACAGCCCGAAAAACTGTTTTTT	CASSYSGQPEKLFF
few	-	TRBV5-8	TRBJ1-4	TGTGCCAGCAGCTCCTGGGACACTCTTGCAACTAATGAAAAACTGTTTTTT	CASSSWDTLATNEKLFF
-	TRBD1	TRBV11-2	TRBJ2-7	TGTGCCAGCAGCAGACGGACAGGGACCTCCTACGAGCAGTACTTC	CASSRRTGTSYEQYF
few	-	TRBV19	TRBJ2-2	TGTGCCAGTAGTAATTCTTGGGGGCCTGGCGGGGAGCTGTTTTTT	CASSNSWGPGGELFF
-	TRBD1	TRBV24-1	TRBJ2-3	TGTGCCACCAGTGATTTTGGGACAGGCACAGATACGCAGTATTTT	CATSDFGTGTDTQYF
-	-	TRBV11-3	TRBJ1-2	TGTGCCAGCAGCTTAGAGGGGCGGGGGGCCAACTATGGCTACACCTTC	CASSLEGRGANYGYTF
-	TRBD2	TRBV7-2	TRBJ2-3	TGTGCCAGCAGCCCCCGCGGGGGGGCCGGGACAGATACGCAGTATTTT	CASSPRGGAGTDTQYF
-	-	TRBV7-9	TRBJ1-6	TGTGCCAGCAGCTTACAGGGCGGTAATTCACCCCTCCACTTT	CASSLQGGNSPLHF
-	-	TRBV27	TRBJ1-2	TGTGCCAGCAGTTTAGCGGGGTCAAGTAACTATGGCTACACCTTC	CASSLAGSSNYGYTF
-	-	TRBV20-1	TRBJ1-2	TGCAGCCTACGGGGAGGCTGGGGCTACACCTTC	CSLRGGWGYTF
-	-	TRBV6-2/TRBV6-3	TRBJ1-4	TGTGCCAGCAGTGATTCGGGGGATGAAAAACTGTTTTTT	CASSDSGDEKLFF
few	-	TRBV2	TRBJ1-1	TGTGCCAGCAGTGGGACAGAAACTGAAGCTTTCTTT	CASSGTETEAFF
-	-	TRBV7-8	TRBJ1-3	TGTGCCAGCAGCTTAGAGGCAGGGAGGGACACCATATATTTT	CASSLEAGRDTIYF
once	-	TRBV5-6	TRBJ1-1	TGTGCCAGCAGCTTCGGGAACACTGAAGCTTTCTTT	CASSFGNTEAFF
-	-	TRBV6-2/TRBV6-3	TRBJ2-7	TGTGCCAGCAGTTCAGTGGCAGGGGACTACGAGCAGTACTTC	CASSSVAGDYEQYF